A single sample gave rise to the 14 T cell receptor beta chains below, sequenced in a study of cytomegalovirus exposure and HLA in healthy donors. The PCR made use of 60 Vbeta and 13 Jbeta primers. TCRdb's copy holds only in-frame clones and misses some; the assay was immunoSEQ multiplex PCR. Of 150,000 to 200,000 clones in the sample, about 72% were seen once. Sequenced material: PBMCs. Receptors originate from a man in his forties or fifties in good health and CMV-seropositive.

The chain is built from TRBV11-2 and TRBJ2-2; TRBD2 is a possible D gene (5 bases). Trimming stripped 1 base from V and 7 bases from J, with 7 bases between. The germline CDR1 and CDR2 sequences are SGHAT and FQNNGV. CDR3 length equals 13 residues. CDR3: CASSLGGGGELFF. CDR3 coding DNA: TGTGCCAGCAGCTTAGGAGGAGGCGGGGAGCTGTTTTTT.

This rearrangement joins TRBV28 to TRBJ2-5; D perhaps matches TRBD2 (5 bases). CDR1 and CDR2 from the germline V gene are MDHEN and SYDVKM. The CDR3 runs to 11 residues. With 7 bases removed from V and 2 bases from J, the gap between germline ends came to 5 bases. The CDR3 protein is CASTGQETQYF. CDR3 in DNA: TGTGCCAGCACGGGGCAAGAGACCCAGTACTTC.

J is TRBJ2-1 and V is TRBV10-3, with 7 bases aligning to TRBD2. V dropped 10 bases and J dropped 8; count of bases not matched to a gene: 5. This CDR3 is built from 11 residues. The V gene's germline CDR1 is ENHRY and CDR2 SYGVKD. CDR3 amino acids: CATRDYYEQFF. In DNA form, the CDR3 reads TGTGCCACCAGGGACTATTATGAGCAGTTCTTC.

The rearrangement joins TRBV7-2 to TRBJ1-6; 7 bases are shared with TRBD1. There are 18 residues in the CDR3. Germline V gene sequence: CDR1 SGHTA, CDR2 FQGNSA. With V trimmed by 2 bases and J by 4 bases, 11 bases remained unmatched. The DNA of the CDR3 is TGTGCCAGCAGCTTACTCACAGGGGCCATTGGATATAATTCACCCCTCCACTTT. Encoded protein: CASSLLTGAIGYNSPLHF.

This rearrangement joins TRBV10-3 to TRBJ1-6; D gene ambiguous. The V gene lost 0 bases and the J gene lost 7 bases, with 7 bases spanning the gap. Germline CDR1 and CDR2: ENHRY and SYGVKD. The length of the CDR3 is 14 residues. CDR3 DNA: TGTGCCATCAGTGAGTCAGGAGGGAATTCACCCCTCCACTTT. This sequence encodes CAISESGGNSPLHF.

The chain employs TRBV5-4 and TRBJ1-2; D gene unclear. The germline V gene has CDR1 SGHNT and CDR2 YYREEE (reference sequence). The CDR3 is 13 amino acids. V was clipped by 4 bases and J by 7 bases, with 14 bases between them. The CDR3: CASSHPVVRGYTF. The CDR3 DNA reads as TGTGCCAGCAGCCACCCGGTCGTCCGTGGCTACACCTTC.

This chain uses TRBV28 with TRBJ1-2, with D uncertain. The V end was cut by 6 bases, the J end by 4 bases, with 12 bases between. CDR3 size: 13 residues. The germline CDR1 and CDR2 sequences are MDHEN and SYDVKM. The CDR3 sequence is CASSPTPSYGYTF. The CDR3 coding sequence is TGTGCCAGCAGCCCGACACCTTCCTATGGCTACACCTTC.

The chain employs TRBV25-1 and TRBJ1-5, with TRBD1 matching over 9 bases. The germline CDR1 and CDR2 sequences are MGHDK and SYGVNS. Trimming took 4 bases from V and 6 from J; bases not matched to a gene: 4. The CDR3 contains 14 residues. CDR3: CASSVGTGSQPQHF. In DNA form, the CDR3 reads TGTGCCAGCAGTGTTGGGACAGGGAGTCAGCCCCAGCATTTT. The full variable domain, in which reference TRBV25-1 and TRBJ1-5 provide the parts outside the CDR3, is EADIYQTPRYLVIGTGKKITLECSQTMGHDKMYWYQQDPGMELHLIHYSYGVNSTEKGDLSSESTVSRIRTEHFPLTLESARPSHTSQYLCASSVGTGSQPQHFGDGTRLSIL.

The chain couples TRBV7-6 to TRBJ1-4; D is undetermined. V was clipped by 1 base and J by 8 bases, with 8 bases between them. This CDR3 comprises 13 residues. The germline V gene has CDR1 SGHVS and CDR2 FNYEAQ. CDR3 DNA sequence: TGTGCCAGCAGCTTAGGAACGCAGGAAAAACTGTTTTTT. Residues: CASSLGTQEKLFF.

DNA for the CDR3: TGTGCCAGCAGCCCAACGAACAGGTTCTCAAACTATGGCTACACCTTC. Encoded protein: CASSPTNRFSNYGYTF. The V call is TRBV5-8, the J call TRBJ1-2; a possible D gene is TRBD1 (5 bases). The CDR3 loop spans 16 amino acids. The germline gives CDR1 SGHTS, CDR2 YDEGEE. With 4 bases removed from V and 2 bases from J, the gap between germline ends came to 18 bases.

The rearrangement uses TRBV6-5 and TRBJ2-3; a possible D gene is TRBD2 (5 bases). Per germline, CDR1 MNHEY and CDR2 SVGAGI. This CDR3 spans 12 amino acids. The V gene lost 3 bases and the J gene lost 6 bases, with 7 bases spanning the gap. CDR3 DNA sequence: TGTGCCAGCAGTTATAGAGGGGATACGCAGTATTTT. Its translation: CASSYRGDTQYF.

This clone appeared once. The J gene is TRBJ2-7, the V gene TRBV27; TRBD1 matches at 8 bases. CDR1 and CDR2 (germline): MNHEY, SMNVEV (reference sequence). The ends lost 7 bases at V and 4 bases at J; junction bases unmatched: 9. The CDR3 has 14 residues. Written as DNA, the CDR3 is TGTGCCAGCACACACGGACAGGGAGCTTACGAGCAGTACTTC. It yields the protein CASTHGQGAYEQYF.

The V gene is TRBV9, the J gene TRBJ2-3; D is undetermined. The V end lost 0 bases, the J end lost 1 base, and 12 bases lay between the germline ends. CDR1 and CDR2 from the germline V gene are SGDLS and YYNGEE. There are 16 residues in the CDR3. CDR3 amino acids: CASSVAPPPRTDTQYF. The CDR3 DNA is TGTGCCAGCAGCGTAGCCCCCCCTCCTCGCACAGATACGCAGTATTTT.

This chain links TRBV5-4 with TRBJ1-3; TRBD1 agrees at 9 bases. CDR3 size: 15 residues. Trimming cost V 4 bases and J 4 bases; bases outside gene matches: 6. CDR1 is SGHNT, CDR2 YYREEE, per germline (reference sequence). The chain's CDR3 is CASSPPGQGGNTIYF. As DNA, the CDR3 is TGTGCCAGCAGCCCTCCGGGACAGGGAGGAAACACCATATATTTT. Full variable domain (outside the CDR3, taken from reference TRBV5-4 and TRBJ1-3): ETGVTQSPTHLIKTRGQQVTLRCSSQSGHNTVSWYQQALGQGPQFIFQYYREEENGRGNFPPRFSGLQFPNYSSELNVNALELDDSALYLCASSPPGQGGNTIYFGEGSWLTVV.